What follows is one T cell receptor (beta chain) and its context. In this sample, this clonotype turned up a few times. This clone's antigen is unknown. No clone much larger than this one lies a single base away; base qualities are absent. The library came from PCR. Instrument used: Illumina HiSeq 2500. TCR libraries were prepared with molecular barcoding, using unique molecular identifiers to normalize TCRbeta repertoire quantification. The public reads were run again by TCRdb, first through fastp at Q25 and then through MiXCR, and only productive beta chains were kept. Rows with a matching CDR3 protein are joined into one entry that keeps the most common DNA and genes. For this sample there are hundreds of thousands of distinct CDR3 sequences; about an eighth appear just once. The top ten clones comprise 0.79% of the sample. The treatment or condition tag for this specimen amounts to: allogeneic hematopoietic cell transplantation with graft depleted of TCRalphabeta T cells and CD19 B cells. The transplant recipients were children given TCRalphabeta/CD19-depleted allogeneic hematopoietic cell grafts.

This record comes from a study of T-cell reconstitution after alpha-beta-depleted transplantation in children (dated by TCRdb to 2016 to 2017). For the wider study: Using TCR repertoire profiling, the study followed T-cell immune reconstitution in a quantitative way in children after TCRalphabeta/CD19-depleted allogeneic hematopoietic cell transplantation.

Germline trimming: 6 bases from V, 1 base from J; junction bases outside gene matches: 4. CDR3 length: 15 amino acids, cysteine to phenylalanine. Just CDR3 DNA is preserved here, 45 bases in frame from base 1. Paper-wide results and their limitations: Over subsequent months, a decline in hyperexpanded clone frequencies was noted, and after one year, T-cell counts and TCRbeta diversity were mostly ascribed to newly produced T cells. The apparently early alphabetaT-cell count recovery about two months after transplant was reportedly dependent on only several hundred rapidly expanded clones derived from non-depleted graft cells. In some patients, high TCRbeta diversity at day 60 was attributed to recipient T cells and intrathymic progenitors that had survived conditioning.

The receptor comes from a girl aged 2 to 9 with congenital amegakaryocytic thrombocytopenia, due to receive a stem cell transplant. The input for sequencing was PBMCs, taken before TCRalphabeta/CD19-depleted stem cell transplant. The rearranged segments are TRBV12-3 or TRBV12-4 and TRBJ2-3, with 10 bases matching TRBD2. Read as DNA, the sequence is TGTGCCAGCAGACTAGCGGGATGGGGCACAGATACGCAGTATTTT. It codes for CASRLAGWGTDTQYF.